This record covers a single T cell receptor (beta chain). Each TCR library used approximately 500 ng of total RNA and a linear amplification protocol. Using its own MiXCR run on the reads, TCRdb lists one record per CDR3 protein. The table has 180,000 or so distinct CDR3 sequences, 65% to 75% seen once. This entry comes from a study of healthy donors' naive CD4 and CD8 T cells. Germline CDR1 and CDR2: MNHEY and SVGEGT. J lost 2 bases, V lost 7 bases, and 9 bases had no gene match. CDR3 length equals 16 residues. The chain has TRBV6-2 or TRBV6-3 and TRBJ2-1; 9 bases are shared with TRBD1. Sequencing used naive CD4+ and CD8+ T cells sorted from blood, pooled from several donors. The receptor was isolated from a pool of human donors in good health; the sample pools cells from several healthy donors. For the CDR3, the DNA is TGTGCCAGCACCGGACAGGGGTCTGGGACCTACAATGAGCAGTTCTTC. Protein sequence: CASTGQGSGTYNEQFF.